The present TCR beta chain was sequenced within a study of blood T cell repertoires in COVID-19. Germline V CDR1 and CDR2: SGHRS, YFSETQ. V dropped 4 bases and J dropped 2 bases, with 12 bases sitting between them. CDR3 length: 14 residues. Measured with immunoSEQ multiplex PCR; TCRdb has only the in-frame clones, and not every one. The sample lists fewer than 250,000 clones, approximately 91% seen once, with roughly 0.89% in the top ten. Sample: peripheral blood. The rearrangement links TRBV5-1 to TRBJ1-1; TRBD1 is a possible D gene (6 bases). This clonotype was sampled from a man aged 25 to 40 with COVID-19, enrolled during active disease. The CDR3 region is CASSKQGTNTEAFF. In nucleotides, the CDR3 is TGCGCCAGCAGCAAACAGGGAACCAACACTGAAGCTTTCTTT.